This entry describes one TCR beta chain. Its antigen is not known. The data were obtained in a study of cytomegalovirus exposure and HLA in healthy donors. Regarding the study as a whole: Testing in vitro showed a few CMV-associated chains specific for CMV antigens. For most TCR beta V segments, an earlier analysis put the productive rate at about 90% or about 30% of the time. Some highly shared sequence variants likely arose as a pipeline artifact.

Primers: 60 Vbeta forward and 13 Jbeta reverse. Only in-frame clones appear in the TCRdb table, and some are missing; sequencing was by immunoSEQ multiplex PCR. The table records roughly 130,000 clones, about 82% of them present only once. Per the germline V gene, CDR1 is MDHEN and CDR2 is SYDVKM. This CDR3 has 13 amino acids. Trimming left V 2 bases short and J 2 bases short, with 7 bases between. The rearrangement uses TRBV28 and TRBJ2-7; D not resolved. Sequences were obtained from PBMCs. The sequence was obtained from a boy aged 5 to 17 in good health and CMV-seronegative. The CDR3 loop reads CASSLPGTYEQYF. The CDR3, as DNA: TGTGCCAGCAGTTTACCAGGTACCTACGAGCAGTACTTC. Complete variable domain (other parts from reference TRBV28 and TRBJ2-7): DVKVTQSSRYLVKRTGEKVFLECVQDMDHENMFWYRQDPGLGLRLIYFSYDVKMKEKGDIPEGYSVSREKKERFSLILESASTNQTSMYLCASSLPGTYEQYFGPGTRLTVT.